This TCR beta chain was captured by sequencing in a study of blood T cell repertoires in COVID-19. Study-level information: The analysed material was cDNA or gDNA that came from T cells, B-cell-depleted T cells, or PBMCs.

The germline V gene encodes CDR1 SGHRS and CDR2 YFSETQ. Trimming at V came to 0 bases and at J to 6 bases, leaving 2 bases not matched to a gene. This CDR3 is built from 14 residues. In this sample, this clone turned up many times. Different DNA sequences within this sample yield the same CDR3. In the original analysis: Nucleated cell counts were estimated from reference gene primer amplification. Measured with immunoSEQ multiplex PCR; TCRdb has only the in-frame clones, and not every one. Clone size and the V and J calls come from that table; the DNA yielded D and trimming. The sample gives around 330,000 clones, approximately 88% of which show up once; approximately 1.8% is in the top ten. Seattle-derived patients entered the study during active infection and were followed longitudinally.

The chain combines TRBV5-1 with TRBJ2-2; the match to TRBD2 covers 7 bases. The source of this sequence is a woman aged 25 to 39 with COVID-19, enrolled during active disease. Sequencing input: peripheral blood. The CDR3 loop reads CASSLAGGPGELFF. The CDR3 DNA sequence: TGCGCCAGCAGCTTGGCGGGGGGTCCCGGGGAGCTGTTTTTT. Full variable domain (outside the CDR3, taken from reference TRBV5-1 and TRBJ2-2): KAGVTQTPRYLIKTRGQQVTLSCSPISGHRSVSWYQQTPGQGLQFLFEYFSETQRNKGNFPGRFSGRQFSNSRSEMNVSTLELGDSALYLCASSLAGGPGELFFGEGSRLTVL.